The next 18 T cell receptor beta chains were all read from a single sample in a study of T-cell reconstitution after alpha-beta-depleted transplantation in children. Molecular barcoding with unique molecular identifiers was used for the TCRbeta library. MiXCR, run by TCRdb on the PCR reads, gives a single entry per CDR3 protein. Here the sample spans around 480,000 distinct CDR3 sequences, roughly 33% being singletons. Here the sequenced sample was PBMCs from the stem cell graft donor, taken from the stem cell graft. These receptors were taken from a human donor who donated a stem cell graft to a child with aplastic anemia.

V gene TRBV5-6 combines with J gene TRBJ1-5; 12 nucleotides agree with TRBD1. Germline CDR1 and CDR2: SGHDT and YYEEEE. The V and J ends lost 3 bases and 6 bases, in that order; junction bases with no gene match: 4. CDR3 length: 15 residues. The DNA of the CDR3 is TGTGCCAGCAGCTGGGGACAGGGGGCTGCTCAGCCCCAGCATTTT. Protein product: CASSWGQGAAQPQHF.

CDR3: CASINSGTANEKLFF. In DNA form, the CDR3 reads TGTGCCAGCATTAACTCCGGGACAGCTAATGAAAAACTGTTTTTT. This rearrangement joins TRBV6-2 or TRBV6-3 to TRBJ1-4; 7 bases line up with TRBD1. The CDR3 has 15 amino acids. Germline V CDR1 and CDR2: MNHEY, SVGEGT. V shed 7 bases and J 3 bases; nucleotides not matched to a gene: 8.

This chain connects TRBV6-1 to TRBJ2-1; 7 bases are a match to TRBD1. This CDR3 has 14 residues. The junction had 6 bases not matched to a gene; V was cut back by 6 bases and J by 4 bases. Germline values: CDR1 MNHNS, CDR2 SASEGT. Here the CDR3 DNA reads TGTGCCAGCAGCCCTCAGGGACAGTACAATGAGCAGTTCTTC. It is translated as CASSPQGQYNEQFF.

This chain links TRBV11-3 with TRBJ1-1; maybe TRBD1 (6 bases). V dropped 3 bases and J dropped 5 bases, with 13 bases sitting between them. CDR3 size: 14 residues. Germline CDR1 SGHNT, CDR2 YENEEA. The CDR3 sequence: CASSLDRPLTEAFF. The CDR3 nucleotides are TGTGCCAGCAGCTTGGACAGACCATTAACTGAAGCTTTCTTT.

The rearrangement uses TRBV7-2 and TRBJ1-3; D not certain. Trimming removed 6 bases at V and 0 bases at J, with 9 bases between. CDR1 and CDR2 (germline): SGHTA, FQGNSA. This CDR3 spans 14 amino acids. The CDR3 region is CASSISISGNTIYF. CDR3 in DNA: TGTGCCAGCAGTATAAGCATCTCTGGAAACACCATATATTTT.

The V and J genes are TRBV29-1 and TRBJ1-2, with 7 bases that match TRBD1. J lost 5 bases, V lost 2 bases, and 8 bases had no gene match. The length of the CDR3 is 14 residues. The germline CDR1 and CDR2 sequences are SQVTM and ANQGSEA. The CDR3 nucleotides are TGCAGCGTTGAACTACAGGGGCTAGAGTATGGCTACACCTTC. It codes for CSVELQGLEYGYTF.

There are a few counts of this clonotype. V gene TRBV5-4 combines with J gene TRBJ2-1; D may be TRBD1 or TRBD2 (5 bases each). V was shortened by 0 bases and J by 13 bases, with 14 bases between the two germline ends. The length of the CDR3 is 13 residues. Germline CDR1 SGHNT, CDR2 YYREEE (reference sequence). The CDR3 region has the DNA TGTGCCAGCAGCTTGGGAGGGGCGGACGGACAGTTCTTC. Translating gives CASSLGGADGQFF.

This clonotype came up a few times. This sequence joins TRBV28 and TRBJ2-1; TRBD1 is a possible D gene (6 bases). The CDR3 contains 14 residues. Germline-derived CDR1 and CDR2 are MDHEN and SYDVKM. The ends were cut back, 8 bases at V and 7 bases at J, with 18 bases in the middle. CDR3 coding DNA: TGTGCCAGCTGGGCCGGGCTAGGGGGAAATGAGCAGTTCTTC. Its protein product is CASWAGLGGNEQFF.

The rearrangement links TRBV6-1 to TRBJ1-5, with D hard to call. Germline-derived CDR1 and CDR2 are MNHNS and SASEGT. This CDR3 contains 13 residues. V was trimmed by 6 bases and J by 6 bases, leaving 12 bases between them. The chain's CDR3 is CASRAGIVQPQHF. The CDR3 bases are TGTGCCAGCAGAGCCGGGATAGTTCAGCCCCAGCATTTT.

This chain connects TRBV5-1 to TRBJ2-1; 10 bases fit TRBD2. Per the germline V gene, CDR1 is SGHRS and CDR2 is YFSETQ. The J segment lost 9 bases and the V segment lost 0 bases, leaving 6 bases of the junction unmatched. The CDR3 runs to 15 residues. Written as DNA, the CDR3 is TGCGCCAGCAGCTTGGAGGCTAGCGGGAGATCTGAGCAGTTCTTC. Amino acid sequence: CASSLEASGRSEQFF.

This clonotype appeared a few times. This chain connects TRBV6-5 to TRBJ1-6, with a tentative D call TRBD1 (6 bases). The CDR3 extends over 15 amino acids. Germline V CDR1 and CDR2: MNHEY, SVGAGI. The ends were cut back, 2 bases at V and 8 bases at J, with 13 bases in the middle. Here the CDR3 DNA reads TGTGCCAGCAGTTACGGGGTAGGGGGTTATTCACCCCTCCACTTT. This encodes CASSYGVGGYSPLHF.

This chain joins TRBV20-1 and TRBJ1-1; D perhaps matches TRBD1 (6 bases). Germline lookup yields CDR1 DFQATT and CDR2 SNEGSKA (reference sequence). The V gene lost 3 bases and the J gene lost 1 base, with 9 bases spanning the gap. CDR3 length: 13 amino acids. CDR3 in amino acids: CSASPTGNTEAFF. For the CDR3, the DNA is TGCAGTGCTAGCCCGACAGGGAACACTGAAGCTTTCTTT.

In this sample, this clonotype turned up many times. The chain has TRBV6-5 and TRBJ1-1; no clear D. The CDR3 extends over 13 amino acids. V lost 2 bases to trimming and J lost 6 bases, with 10 bases between them. Germline V gene data show CDR1 as MNHEY and CDR2 as SVGAGI. CDR3 region: CASSYVGWAEAFF. The CDR3 bases are TGTGCCAGCAGTTACGTAGGATGGGCTGAAGCTTTCTTT.

This sequence joins TRBV24-1 and TRBJ1-5, with 8 bases lining up with TRBD1. V was pared by 3 bases and J by 6 bases, with 6 bases of the junction left unmatched. The CDR3 spans 15 residues. The germline gives CDR1 KGHDR, CDR2 SFDVKD. CDR3 sequence reads: CATSDSRTGSQPQHF. In DNA form, the CDR3 reads TGTGCCACCAGTGATAGCCGGACAGGGTCTCAGCCCCAGCATTTT.

Ten or more counts support this clonotype. V usage is TRBV12-3 or TRBV12-4 and J usage is TRBJ2-1; 13 bases agree with TRBD2. The ends lost 7 bases at V and 8 bases at J; junction bases unmatched: 5. This CDR3 region has 14 residues. The CDR3 region has the DNA TGTGCCAGCACACGACTAGCGGGAGGTGATGAGCAGTTCTTC. Translation: CASTRLAGGDEQFF.

This clonotype has a handful of counts. V is TRBV27 and J is TRBJ2-1, with TRBD1 as a possible D gene (5 bases). In germline, CDR1 is MNHEY, CDR2 SMNVEV (reference sequence). This CDR3 contains 15 residues. V lost 2 bases and J 3 bases, leaving 11 bases between the germline ends. The CDR3 protein is CASSLVQGGYNEQFF. The CDR3 DNA follows: TGTGCCAGCAGTTTAGTCCAGGGTGGCTACAATGAGCAGTTCTTC.

This clonotype was seen a few times. The chain employs TRBV20-1 and TRBJ2-1, with 7 bases identical to TRBD2. CDR1 is DFQATT, CDR2 SNEGSKA, per germline (reference sequence). Trimming removed 2 bases from V and 1 base from J; junction bases left unmatched: 8. CDR3 length equals 16 residues. CDR3 sequence reads: CSARMSGAQSYNEQFF. The DNA for the CDR3 is TGCAGTGCTAGAATGAGCGGGGCGCAATCCTACAATGAGCAGTTCTTC.

This clonotype was counted only a few times. The V call is TRBV9, the J call TRBJ1-1, with D possibly being TRBD1 (6 bases). The germline V gene has CDR1 SGDLS and CDR2 YYNGEE. CDR3 size: 16 residues. V shed 0 bases and J shed 3 bases, with 15 bases lying between them. The CDR3 loop is CASSVGPGTKDTEAFF. In DNA form, the CDR3 reads TGTGCCAGCAGCGTAGGCCCGGGGACAAAGGACACTGAAGCTTTCTTT.